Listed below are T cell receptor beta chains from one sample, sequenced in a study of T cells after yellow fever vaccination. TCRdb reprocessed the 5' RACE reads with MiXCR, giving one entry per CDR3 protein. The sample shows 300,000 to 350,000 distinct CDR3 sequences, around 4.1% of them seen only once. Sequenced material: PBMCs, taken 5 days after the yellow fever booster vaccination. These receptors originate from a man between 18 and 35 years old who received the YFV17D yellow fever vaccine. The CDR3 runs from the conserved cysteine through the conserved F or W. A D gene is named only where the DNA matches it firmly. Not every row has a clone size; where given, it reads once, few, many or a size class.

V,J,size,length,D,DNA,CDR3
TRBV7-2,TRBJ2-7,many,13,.,TGTGCCAGCAGCCGCAGGTTGGCCTACGAGCAGTACTTC,CASSRRLAYEQYF
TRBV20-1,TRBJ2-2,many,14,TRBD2,TGCAGTGCTAGGTTTCGGGGGGGCACCGGGGAGCTGTTTTTT,CSARFRGGTGELFF
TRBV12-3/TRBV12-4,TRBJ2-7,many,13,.,TGTGCCAGCAGTTCCGAGAGGGATTACGAGCAGTACTTC,CASSSERDYEQYF
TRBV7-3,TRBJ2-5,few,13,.,TGTGCCAGCAGCCTCGCCGGAGGGATGACCCAGTACTTC,CASSLAGGMTQYF
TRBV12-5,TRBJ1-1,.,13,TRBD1,TGTGCTAGTGGTGCCAGACAGGGCACTGAAGCTTTCTTT,CASGARQGTEAFF
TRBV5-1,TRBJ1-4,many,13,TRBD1,TGCGCCAGCGCAGGGGGTTACAATGAAAAACTGTTTTTT,CASAGGYNEKLFF
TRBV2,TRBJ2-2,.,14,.,TGTGCCAGCAGCCCCGGCGGGTGGAAGGGGGAGCTGTTTTTT,CASSPGGWKGELFF
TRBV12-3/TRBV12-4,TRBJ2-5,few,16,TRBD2,TGTGCCAGCAGTCCGCGGGACGGGGGGGTCCGAGAGACCCAGTACTTC,CASSPRDGGVRETQYF
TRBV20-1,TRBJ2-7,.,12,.,TGCAGTGCTAGGGAGGAGTCCTACGAGCAGTACTTC,CSAREESYEQYF
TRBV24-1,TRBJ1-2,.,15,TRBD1,TGTGCCACCAGTGACCCCCGACAGGGGCACTATGGCTACACCTTC,CATSDPRQGHYGYTF
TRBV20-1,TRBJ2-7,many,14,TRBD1,TGCAGTGCTAGGACGACAGGGTCATCCTACGAGCAGTACTTC,CSARTTGSSYEQYF
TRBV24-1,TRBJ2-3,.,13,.,TGTGCCACCAGCATGGGCCGTCCAGATACGCAGTATTTT,CATSMGRPDTQYF
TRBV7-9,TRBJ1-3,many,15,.,TGTGCCAGCAGCTTAGCCCAGACGGAGCGGGACACCATATATTTT,CASSLAQTERDTIYF
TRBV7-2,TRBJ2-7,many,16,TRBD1,TGTGCCAGCAGCTTGGCCCCGACAGGGGGCTCATCCGAGCAGTACTTC,CASSLAPTGGSSEQYF
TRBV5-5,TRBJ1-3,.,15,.,TGTGCCAGCAGCAGCCGGGACACCCTAGGAAACACCATATATTTT,CASSSRDTLGNTIYF
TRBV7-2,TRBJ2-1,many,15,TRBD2,TGTGCCAGCAGCGCTAGCATAGCGGGGGGCCGGGGCAAGGTCTTC,CASSASIAGGRGKVF
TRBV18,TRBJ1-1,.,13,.,TGTGCCAGCTCACCAGGGGCCGGCACTGAAGCTTTCTTT,CASSPGAGTEAFF
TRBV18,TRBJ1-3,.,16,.,TGTGCCAGCTCACCATCTCGGGGGAGCTCTGGAAACACCATATATTTT,CASSPSRGSSGNTIYF
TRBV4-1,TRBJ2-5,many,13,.,TGCGCCAGCAGCCCCCCGAGGCGGGAGACCCAGTACTTC,CASSPPRRETQYF
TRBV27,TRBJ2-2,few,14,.,TGTGCCAGCAGTCTTATGGGGTCCGCCGGGGAGCTGTTTTTT,CASSLMGSAGELFF
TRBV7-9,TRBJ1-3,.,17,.,TGTGCCAGCACCGATCCACCGAGCAGGGGCTCTGGAAACACCATATATTTT,CASTDPPSRGSGNTIYF
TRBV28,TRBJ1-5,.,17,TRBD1,TGTGCCAGCAGTCTCGGACCTAAGACAGGGATCGGACAGCCCCAGCATTTT,CASSLGPKTGIGQPQHF
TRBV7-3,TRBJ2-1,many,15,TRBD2,TGTGCCAGCAGCTTAGGCGGGGGAAACTACAATGAGCAGTTCTTC,CASSLGGGNYNEQFF
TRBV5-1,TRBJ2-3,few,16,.,TGCGCCAGCAGCTTGGCCGTCAGGGGAGTCACAGATACGCAGTATTTT,CASSLAVRGVTDTQYF
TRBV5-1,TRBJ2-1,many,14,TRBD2,TGCGCCAGCAGCTTGGTGGGTAGCGGGGTTGAGCAGTTCTTC,CASSLVGSGVEQFF
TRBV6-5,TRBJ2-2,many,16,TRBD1,TGTGCCAGCAGTTCCCGACTCTTTGACAGGGGCGGGGAGCTGTTTTTT,CASSSRLFDRGGELFF
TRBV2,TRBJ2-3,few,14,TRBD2,TGTGCCAGCAAACTACTAGCGAGCACAGATACGCAGTATTTT,CASKLLASTDTQYF
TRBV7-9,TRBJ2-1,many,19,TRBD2,TGTGCCAGCAGCTTAGTCACCGCGAGGGGACTAGCGGGGGGGCATGAGCAGTTCTTC,CASSLVTARGLAGGHEQFF
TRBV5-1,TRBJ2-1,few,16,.,TGCGCCAGCAGCTGGCACGACTGGGACGTGTTCAATGAGCAGTTCTTC,CASSWHDWDVFNEQFF
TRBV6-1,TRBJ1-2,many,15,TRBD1,TGTGCCAGCAGTGGCGTACAGGGGAACGCGGTAGGCTACACCTTC,CASSGVQGNAVGYTF
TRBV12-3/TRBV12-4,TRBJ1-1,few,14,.,TGTGCCGGGAAGGAAACCCTTCTAAACACTGAAGCTTTCTTT,CAGKETLLNTEAFF
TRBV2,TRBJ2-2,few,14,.,TGTGCCAGCGAAGAGGGGTCGAACACCGGGGAGCTGTTTTTT,CASEEGSNTGELFF
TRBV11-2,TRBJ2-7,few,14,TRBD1,TGTGCCAGCAGCGCCGGTAAGACAGGGATCGAGCAGTACTTC,CASSAGKTGIEQYF
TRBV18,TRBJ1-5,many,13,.,TGTGCCAGCTCACCAGGTGAAGATCAGCCCCAGCATTTT,CASSPGEDQPQHF
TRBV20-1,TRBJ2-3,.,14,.,TGCAGTGCTAGGGAGGGGGGCGTGACAGATACGCAGTATTTT,CSAREGGVTDTQYF
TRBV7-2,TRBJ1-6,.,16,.,TGTGCCAGCAGCTCCGAGGGGCTAGGCTCAAGTTCACCCCTCCACTTT,CASSSEGLGSSSPLHF
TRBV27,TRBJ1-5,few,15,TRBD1,TGTGCCAGCAGTCACAGGGACAGGGGGCATCAGCCCCAGCATTTT,CASSHRDRGHQPQHF
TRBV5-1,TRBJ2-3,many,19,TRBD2,TGCGCCAGCAGCTTGAGGGGGCTTTGGACTAGCGGTAGCACAGATACGCAGTATTTT,CASSLRGLWTSGSTDTQYF
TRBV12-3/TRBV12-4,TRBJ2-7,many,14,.,TGTGCCAGCAGTTTGGGGACATCCTACTACGAGCAGTACTTC,CASSLGTSYYEQYF
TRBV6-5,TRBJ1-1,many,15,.,TGTGCCAGCAGTCTTACCACAGGGTTGGTCACTGAAGCTTTCTTT,CASSLTTGLVTEAFF
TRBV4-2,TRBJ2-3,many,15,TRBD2,TGTGCCAGCAGCATGACTAGCGTTCGACGGGATACGCAGTATTTT,CASSMTSVRRDTQYF
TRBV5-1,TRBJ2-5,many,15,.,TGCGCCAGCAGCTTGGCGGGCGGCAGGGCGGAGACCCAGTACTTC,CASSLAGGRAETQYF
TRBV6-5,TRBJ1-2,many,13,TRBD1,TGTGCCAGCAGTTTGACAGGGACCTATGGCTACACCTTC,CASSLTGTYGYTF
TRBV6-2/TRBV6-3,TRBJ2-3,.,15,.,TGTGCCAGCAGTCGATGGACCCCGAGCACAGATACGCAGTATTTT,CASSRWTPSTDTQYF